The present T cell receptor beta chain was sequenced within a study of T-cell memory formation after mild COVID-19. CDR3 length: 16 residues. The J segment lost 6 bases and the V segment lost 6 bases, leaving 13 bases of the junction unmatched. Germline V gene lookup returns CDR1 SGHAT and CDR2 FQNNGV. TCRdb re-derived calls from the 5' RACE reads in MiXCR, one entry per CDR3 protein. The top ten hold 13% of the sample, which has 300,000 to 400,000 distinct CDR3 sequences, 28% seen once. Sequencing was done on a sample of PBMCs or a T cell subset sorted from them (not recorded which). The chain combines TRBV11-2 with TRBJ2-2, with 7 nucleotides matching TRBD2. This clonotype was sampled from an adult woman who had mild COVID-19 (a few samples of this study predate the infection). Cell type and time point are not known. CDR3 nucleotides: TGTGCCAGCAGATCCACGTCGGCGGGGAGGGCCGGGGAGCTGTTTTTT. This gives the protein CASRSTSAGRAGELFF.